Sequencing of this TCR beta chain was carried out in a study of blood T cell repertoires in COVID-19 (dated by TCRdb to about 2020). In the study overall: The collaborator samples originated in the United States, Italy and Spain and spanned the acute and convalescent phases of COVID-19. The material from the prospective study consisted of cDNA or gDNA derived from T cells, B-cell-depleted T cells, or PBMCs. Subjects who had been exposed to COVID-19, were actively infected with it, or had recovered from it provided the deeply sampled blood TCRbeta repertoires that made up the dataset. The repertoires were released in a freely available public database intended as a resource for research on the immune response to SARS-CoV-2. The samples were drawn from the first 160 participants of the ongoing ImmuneRACE study and from under 1,500 subjects provided by 6 global collaborators. A de-identified subject ID, COVID-19 status, age in years and sex were almost always included in the sample metadata. Where available, HLA class I and class II types were obtained from metadata supplied by the sample provider rather than from assay-based typing. Broad study findings and their caveats: Clinical and demographic metadata were provided uncurated, with the amount varying by source and participant.

The immunoSEQ Assay, a bias-controlled multiplex PCR, was used to amplify TCRbeta CDR3 regions from genomic DNA. Concerning the study's data processing: Within the assay, amplification of reference gene primers was used to estimate how many nucleated cells each sample contained. To quantify the absolute abundance of each unique TCRbeta CDR3 rearrangement, sequence reads were collapsed and filtered. For each sample, productive Simpson clonality was calculated as the square root of Simpson's diversity index across productive rearrangements. In TCRdb, the immuneACCESS table is reduced to in-frame sequences with V and J assigned. These tables do not hold every clone; where another copy was compared, an unresolved V gene accounts for under half, and the others remain unexplained. V and J calls and clone size are copied from that table; D and trimming were computed from the DNA. The sample includes some 45,000 clones, with 80% observed a single time. Around 20% of the sample goes to the ten largest clones.

Concerning this clone itself: Which antigen it targets is not known. Base qualities were left out, and no much larger clone turns up one base away.

The collaborating institutions used their own protocols to collect whole blood in K2EDTA tubes. For TCRbeta analysis, collaborators shipped samples in one of three forms: frozen whole blood, isolated PBMCs, or DNA extracted from either of those sample types. As encoded in the germline V gene, CDR1 is SGDLS while CDR2 is YYNGEE. The CDR3 contains 14 residues, cysteine and phenylalanine counted. The DNA shown is the 42-base CDR3, in frame from base 1. Between the V and J ends, shortened by 0 bases and 2 bases respectively, the junction contains 8 bases. The receptor chain draws on TRBV9 and TRBJ1-2, with the D gene not confidently named. The TCR was taken from a man aged 65-85 years with acute or convalescent COVID-19. The sample comprised peripheral blood. The base sequence is TGTGCCAGCAGCGTAGACCCAGGAAACTATGGCTACACCTTC. This codes for CASSVDPGNYGYTF.